This TCR beta chain emerged from a study of blood T cells in healthy people across ages. Germline V gene data show CDR1 as SGHVS and CDR2 as FNYEAQ. This CDR3 spans 14 amino acids. V was pared by 0 bases and J by 5 bases, with 10 bases between. A second PCR, run for about 6 to 12 cycles, used a sample-barcoded 5' primer plus a J-beta primer mix. Each of the cDNA molecules was tagged by a template-switch adaptor with 12 random nucleotides. Each CDR3 protein gets one entry after TCRdb re-called the 5' RACE reads with MiXCR. The sample shows around 1,000,000 distinct CDR3 sequences, roughly a quarter of them seen only once. Another study also made use of these data, one on T cells of mothers and their children.

The rearrangement joins TRBV7-6 to TRBJ2-5, with no clear D. The TCR comes from a girl aged 2 to 9 in good health. What was sequenced was blood. Here the CDR3 reads CASSLAQVLETQYF. In DNA form, the CDR3 reads TGTGCCAGCAGCTTAGCCCAGGTTTTGGAGACCCAGTACTTC.